This T cell receptor beta chain was identified in a study of T-cell reconstitution after alpha-beta-depleted transplantation in children. Points on this clonotype: What it binds is not known.

Study results and caveats: Reportedly, only several hundred clones from non-depleted graft cells drove alpha-beta T-cell counts at about two months. T-cell counts and diversity at one year post-transplant came mainly from newly produced T cells.

Preparation of the TCRbeta library was carried out with unique molecular identifiers. A single record per CDR3 protein comes from TCRdb applying MiXCR to the PCR reads. The sample shows fewer than 150,000 distinct CDR3 sequences, around 9.8% of them seen only once. The germline gives CDR1 SGHDT, CDR2 YYEEEE. The CDR3 runs 14 residues. Deletions cut 4 bases from V and 6 bases from J, with 14 bases between. The sample was PBMCs, mostly from graft donor cells, taken 180 days after TCRalphabeta/CD19-depleted stem cell transplant. This chain joins TRBV5-6 and TRBJ1-5; possibly TRBD1 for D (5 bases). The clonotype comes from a girl less than two years old who had a stem cell transplant for combined immunodeficiency, so the T cells may come from the graft donor. CDR3 protein: CASSQRGGIQPQHF. The CDR3 DNA is TGTGCCAGCAGCCAGCGGGGGGGGATTCAGCCCCAGCATTTT.